This entry lists 8 T cell receptor beta chains sequenced from one sample in a study of shared clonotypes between healthy human individuals. TCRdb's table, derived via immunoSEQ multiplex PCR, lists solely in-frame clones and lacks some. The sample has hundreds of thousands of clones, about 80% seen once; the top ten hold around 1.7%. Material for sequencing was memory CD4+ T cells sorted from blood. Subset meaning: CD45RA-negative fraction. These receptor sequences come from a woman in her 30s in good health.

The rearrangement links TRBV2 to TRBJ2-7; either TRBD1 or TRBD2 may fit D (5 bases each). The CDR3 is 12 residues long. V lost 10 bases and J lost 5, with 15 bases in between. Germline CDR1 SNHLY, CDR2 FYNNEI. CDR3 sequence: CANRGRDDEQYF. The CDR3 region has the DNA TGTGCCAACCGAGGCCGGGACGACGAGCAGTACTTC.

The chain combines TRBV29-1 with TRBJ2-5; D is perhaps TRBD2 (5 bases). The V end was cut by 1 base, the J end by 5 bases, with 14 bases between. Germline V gene lookup returns CDR1 SQVTM and CDR2 ANQGSEA. The CDR3 totals 14 residues. CDR3 amino acids: CSVEGTIRGETQYF. CDR3 sequence (DNA): TGCAGCGTTGAAGGGACGATCCGCGGGGAGACCCAGTACTTC.

This clone has just a few counts. Other DNA sequences of this sample code for an identical CDR3. The V and J genes are TRBV30 and TRBJ1-2, with D perhaps matching TRBD1 (5 bases). CDR1 and CDR2 (germline): GTSNPN, SVGIG (reference sequence). This CDR3 is 13 amino acids long. The germline V and J ends were trimmed by 2 bases and 3 bases, with 10 bases remaining between them. Here the CDR3 reads CAWSLQGDYGYTF. CDR3 nucleotides: TGTGCCTGGAGTCTTCAGGGAGACTATGGCTACACCTTC.

The rearrangement links TRBV11-2 to TRBJ2-1; no reliable D call. The CDR3 length is 14 residues. The V end was cut by 2 bases, the J end by 0 bases, with 5 bases between. CDR1 is SGHAT, CDR2 FQNNGV, per germline. The CDR3 DNA is TGTGCCAGCAGCTTATCAAGCTCCTACAATGAGCAGTTCTTC. Its protein is CASSLSSSYNEQFF.

This chain connects TRBV6-5 to TRBJ2-1; D gene uncertain. V was cut by 6 bases and J by 0 bases, with 12 bases left in between. Germline values: CDR1 MNHEY, CDR2 SVGAGI. CDR3 length equals 15 residues. Here the CDR3 reads CASRETPSSYNEQFF. CDR3 DNA sequence: TGTGCCAGCAGAGAAACTCCTTCCTCCTACAATGAGCAGTTCTTC.

The chain couples TRBV19 to TRBJ2-7, with D perhaps TRBD1 (7 bases). The germline gives CDR1 LNHDA, CDR2 SQIVND (reference sequence). The CDR3 consists of 17 residues. Trimming cost V 3 bases and J 3 bases, with 21 bases left between them. The CDR3 loop is CASSIRRGGRGVYEQYF. CDR3 nucleotide sequence: TGTGCCAGTAGTATCCGACGGGGTGGCAGGGGGGTCTACGAGCAGTACTTC. The whole variable domain, filled in from reference TRBV19 and TRBJ2-7, reads DGGITQSPKYLFRKEGQNVTLSCEQNLNHDAMYWYRQDPGQGLRLIYYSQIVNDFQKGDIAEGYSVSREKKESFPLTVTSAQKNPTAFYLCASSIRRGGRGVYEQYFGPGTRLTVT.

This clone has at least ten counts. This sample includes further DNA sequences coding for the same CDR3. The chain joins TRBV7-9 to TRBJ2-2, with TRBD1 identical over 7 bases. This CDR3 is built from 15 residues. With 3 bases clipped from V and 3 bases from J, the junction kept 4 bases outside the gene matches. Looked up from germline, CDR1 is SEHNR and CDR2 is FQNEAQ (reference sequence). The CDR3 region has the DNA TGTGCCAGCAGCTTGAGGGGGCCGGACACCGGGGAGCTGTTTTTT. Translation: CASSLRGPDTGELFF. The variable domain in full, with the rest retrieved from reference TRBV7-9 and TRBJ2-2, is DTGVSQNPRHKITKRGQNVTFRCDPISEHNRLYWYRQTLGQGPEFLTYFQNEAQLEKSRLLSDRFSAERPKGSFSTLEIQRTEQGDSAMYLCASSLRGPDTGELFFGEGSRLTVL.

This chain links TRBV6-1 with TRBJ2-2; D unclear. The CDR3 is 14 amino acids. Germline V gene data show CDR1 as MNHNS and CDR2 as SASEGT. The V and J ends lost 6 bases and 0 bases respectively, with 8 bases between them. The CDR3 loop reads CASSPYTNTGELFF. The CDR3 DNA reads TGTGCCAGCAGCCCCTACACGAACACCGGGGAGCTGTTTTTT.